This T cell receptor beta chain was recorded in a study of T cell responses to AZD1222 COVID-19 vaccine. Study results and limitations: Reportedly, nearly half the spike-specific TCRs target unmutated variant regions.

The table came from immunoSEQ multiplex PCR; TCRdb's copy has only in-frame clones and leaves some out. This table holds under 200,000 clones, 85% to 90% found once. Regarding this clone: Antigen specificity is unknown.

The sample in question was peripheral blood, obtained 28 days after the second AZD1222 dose. This TCR was recovered from an adult who received the AZD1222 COVID-19 vaccine.

CDR3 loop: CASSQVGRGEQFF. CDR3 coding DNA: TGTGCCAGCAGCCAAGTTGGGCGGGGGGAGCAGTTCTTC. The chain carries TRBV4-2 and TRBJ2-1; 7 bases match TRBD2. Germline values: CDR1 LGHNA, CDR2 YNFKEQ. This CDR3 spans 13 amino acids. Germline trimming cut 1 base from V and 10 bases from J; bases unmatched to any gene: 4.